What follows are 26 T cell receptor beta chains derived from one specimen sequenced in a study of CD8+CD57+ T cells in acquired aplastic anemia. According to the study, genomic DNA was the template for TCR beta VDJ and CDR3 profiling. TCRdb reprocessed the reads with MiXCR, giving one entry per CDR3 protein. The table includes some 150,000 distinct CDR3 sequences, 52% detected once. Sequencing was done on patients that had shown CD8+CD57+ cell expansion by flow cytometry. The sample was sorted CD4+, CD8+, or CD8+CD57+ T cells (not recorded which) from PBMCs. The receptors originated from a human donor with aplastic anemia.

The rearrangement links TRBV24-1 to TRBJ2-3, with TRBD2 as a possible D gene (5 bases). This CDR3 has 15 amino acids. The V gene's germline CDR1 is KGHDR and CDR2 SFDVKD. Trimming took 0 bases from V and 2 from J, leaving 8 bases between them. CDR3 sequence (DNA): TGTGCCACCAGTGATTTGCAAGCGGACACAGATACGCAGTATTTT. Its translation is CATSDLQADTDTQYF.

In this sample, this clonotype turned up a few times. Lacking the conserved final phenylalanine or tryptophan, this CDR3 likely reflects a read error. This CDR3 is CSARGASGDSYEQYL. CDR3 coding DNA: TGCAGTGCTAGAGGTGCTAGCGGGGACTCCTACGAGCAGTACCTC. J is TRBJ2-7 and V is TRBV20-1; TRBD2 aligns across 9 bases. There are 15 residues in the CDR3. Per the germline V gene, CDR1 is DFQATT and CDR2 is SNEGSKA (reference sequence). Trimming took 1 base from V and 0 from J; bases not matched to a gene: 4.

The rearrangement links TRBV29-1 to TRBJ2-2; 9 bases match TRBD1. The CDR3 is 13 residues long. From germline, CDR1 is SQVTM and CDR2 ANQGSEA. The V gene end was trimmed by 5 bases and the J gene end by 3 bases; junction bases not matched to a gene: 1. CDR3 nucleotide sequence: TGCAGCGTTCGGGACAGGGACACCGGGGAGCTGTTTTTT. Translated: CSVRDRDTGELFF.

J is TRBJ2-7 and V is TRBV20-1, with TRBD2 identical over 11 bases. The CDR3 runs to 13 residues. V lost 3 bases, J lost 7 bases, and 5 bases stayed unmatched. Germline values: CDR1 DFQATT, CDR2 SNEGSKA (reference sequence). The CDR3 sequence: CSASSGGASEQYF. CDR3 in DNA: TGCAGTGCTAGTAGCGGGGGGGCTAGTGAGCAGTACTTC.

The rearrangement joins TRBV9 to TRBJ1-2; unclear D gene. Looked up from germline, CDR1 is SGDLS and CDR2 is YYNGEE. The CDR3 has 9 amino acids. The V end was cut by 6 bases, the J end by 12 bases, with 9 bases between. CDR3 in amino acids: CASKSGNTF. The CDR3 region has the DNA TGTGCCAGCAAGTCTGGAAACACCTTC.

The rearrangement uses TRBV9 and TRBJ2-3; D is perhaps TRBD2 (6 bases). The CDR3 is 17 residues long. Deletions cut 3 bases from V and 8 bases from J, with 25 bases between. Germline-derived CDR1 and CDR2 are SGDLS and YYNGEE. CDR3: CASSGTWGLPRSGTQYF. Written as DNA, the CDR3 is TGTGCCAGCAGCGGGACCTGGGGACTCCCTCGTTCCGGTACGCAGTATTTT.

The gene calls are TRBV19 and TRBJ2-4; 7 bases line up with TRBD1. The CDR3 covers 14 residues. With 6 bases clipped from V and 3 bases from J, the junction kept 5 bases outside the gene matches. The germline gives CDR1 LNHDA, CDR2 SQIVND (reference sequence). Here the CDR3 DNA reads TGTGCCAGTAGCTGGGGACAGCTCAAAAACATTCAGTACTTC. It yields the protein CASSWGQLKNIQYF.

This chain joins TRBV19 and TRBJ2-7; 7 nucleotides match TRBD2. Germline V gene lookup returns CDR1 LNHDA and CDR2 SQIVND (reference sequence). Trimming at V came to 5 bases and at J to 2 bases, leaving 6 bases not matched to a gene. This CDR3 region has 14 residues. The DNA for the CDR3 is TGTGCCAGTAGTGTAACCGGGACTACCTACGAGCAGTACTTC. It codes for CASSVTGTTYEQYF.

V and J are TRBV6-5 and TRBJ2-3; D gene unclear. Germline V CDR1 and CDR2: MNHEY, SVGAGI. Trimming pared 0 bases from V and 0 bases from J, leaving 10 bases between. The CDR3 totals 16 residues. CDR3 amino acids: CASSYSRGSSTDTQYF. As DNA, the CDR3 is TGTGCCAGCAGTTACTCGCGAGGATCTAGCACAGATACGCAGTATTTT.

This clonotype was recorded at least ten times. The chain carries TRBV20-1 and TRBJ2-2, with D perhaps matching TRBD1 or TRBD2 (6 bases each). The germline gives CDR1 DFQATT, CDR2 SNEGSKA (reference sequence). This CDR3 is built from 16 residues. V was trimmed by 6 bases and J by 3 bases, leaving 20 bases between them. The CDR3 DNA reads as TGCAGTGCCCGGAACAGGGATGGCGGGGACACCGGGGAGCTGTTTTTT. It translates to CSARNRDGGDTGELFF.

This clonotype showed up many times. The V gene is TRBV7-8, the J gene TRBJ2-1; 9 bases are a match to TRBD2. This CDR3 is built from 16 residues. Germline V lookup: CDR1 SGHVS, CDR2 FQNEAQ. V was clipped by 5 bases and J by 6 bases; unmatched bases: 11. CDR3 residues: CASSPKRGAGVNEQFF. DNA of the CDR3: TGTGCCAGCAGCCCGAAGCGGGGGGCCGGGGTCAATGAGCAGTTCTTC.

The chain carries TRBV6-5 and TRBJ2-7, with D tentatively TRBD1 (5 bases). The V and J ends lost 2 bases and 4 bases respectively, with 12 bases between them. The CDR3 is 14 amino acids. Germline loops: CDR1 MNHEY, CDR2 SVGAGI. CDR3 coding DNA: TGTGCCAGCAGTTACACGGCAGGGCCATACGAGCAGTACTTC. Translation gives CASSYTAGPYEQYF.

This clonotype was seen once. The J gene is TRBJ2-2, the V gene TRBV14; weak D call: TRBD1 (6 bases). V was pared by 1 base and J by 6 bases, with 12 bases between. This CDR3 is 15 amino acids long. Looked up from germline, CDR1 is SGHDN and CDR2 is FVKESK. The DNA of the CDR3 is TGTGCCAGCAGCCAAGTAGCAGGGGTGGCCGGGGAGCTGTTTTTT. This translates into CASSQVAGVAGELFF.

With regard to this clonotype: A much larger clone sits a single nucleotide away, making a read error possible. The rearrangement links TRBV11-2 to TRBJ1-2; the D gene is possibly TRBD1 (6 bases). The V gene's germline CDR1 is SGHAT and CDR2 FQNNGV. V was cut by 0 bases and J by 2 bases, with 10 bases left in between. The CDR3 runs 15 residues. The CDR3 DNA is TGTGCCAGCAGCTTAGAAGGGGGGCCCAACTATGGCTACACCTTC. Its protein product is CASSLEGGPNYGYTF.

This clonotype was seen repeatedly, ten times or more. CDR3 amino acids: CASSQGEGPNEQFF. In DNA, the CDR3 is TGTGCCAGCAGTCAGGGAGAGGGTCCCAATGAGCAGTTCTTC. This sequence joins TRBV6-1 and TRBJ2-1; tentatively, D is TRBD1 or TRBD2 (5 bases each). This CDR3 is 14 amino acids long. V was clipped by 5 bases and J by 6 bases, with 14 bases between them. From germline, CDR1 is MNHNS and CDR2 SASEGT.

The CDR3 DNA reads as TGTGCCAGCAGCTTAAGGGCGAACACCGGGGAGCTGTTTTTT. This codes for CASSLRANTGELFF. The chain links TRBV7-9 to TRBJ2-2, with D uncertain. The CDR3 covers 14 residues. Per germline, CDR1 SEHNR and CDR2 FQNEAQ (reference sequence). V was trimmed by 2 bases and J by 0 bases, leaving 4 bases between them. The whole variable domain, remainder taken from reference TRBV7-9 and TRBJ2-2, is DTGVSQNPRHKITKRGQNVTFRCDPISEHNRLYWYRQTLGQGPEFLTYFQNEAQLEKSRLLSDRFSAERPKGSFSTLEIQRTEQGDSAMYLCASSLRANTGELFFGEGSRLTVL.

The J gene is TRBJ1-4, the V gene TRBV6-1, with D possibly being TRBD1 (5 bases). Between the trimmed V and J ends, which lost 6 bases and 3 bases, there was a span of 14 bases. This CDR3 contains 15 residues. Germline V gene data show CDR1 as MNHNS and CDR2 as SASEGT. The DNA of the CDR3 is TGTGCCAGCAGCGTTACAAGGGGTTCTAATGAAAAACTGTTTTTT. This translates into CASSVTRGSNEKLFF.

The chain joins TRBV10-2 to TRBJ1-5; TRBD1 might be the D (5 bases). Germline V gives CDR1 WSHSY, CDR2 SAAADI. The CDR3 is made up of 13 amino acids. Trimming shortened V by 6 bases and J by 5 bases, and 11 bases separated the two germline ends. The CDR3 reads CASRVGGDQPQHF. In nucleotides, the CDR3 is TGCGCCAGCAGGGTTGGAGGGGATCAGCCCCAGCATTTT.

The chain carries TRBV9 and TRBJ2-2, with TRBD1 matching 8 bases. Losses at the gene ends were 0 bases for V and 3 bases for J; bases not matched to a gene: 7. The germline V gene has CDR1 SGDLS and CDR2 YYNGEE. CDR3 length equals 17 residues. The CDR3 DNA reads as TGTGCCAGCAGCGTAGTCAGTGCGGGACAGGACACCGGGGAGCTGTTTTTT. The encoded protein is CASSVVSAGQDTGELFF.

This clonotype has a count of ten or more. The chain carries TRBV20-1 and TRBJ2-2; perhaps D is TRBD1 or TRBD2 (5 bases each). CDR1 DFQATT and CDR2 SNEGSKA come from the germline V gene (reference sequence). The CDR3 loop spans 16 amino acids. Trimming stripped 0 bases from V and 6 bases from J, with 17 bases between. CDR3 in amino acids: CSAREIPLGDSGELFF. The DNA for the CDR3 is TGCAGTGCTAGAGAGATACCTCTGGGGGATTCCGGGGAGCTGTTTTTT.

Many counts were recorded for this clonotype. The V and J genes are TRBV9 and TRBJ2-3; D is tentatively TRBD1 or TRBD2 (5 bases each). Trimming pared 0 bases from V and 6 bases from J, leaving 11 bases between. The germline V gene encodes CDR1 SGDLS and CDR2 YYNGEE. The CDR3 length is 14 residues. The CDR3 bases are TGTGCCAGCAGCGTAGGGGACGGGTGGGATACGCAGTATTTT. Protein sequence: CASSVGDGWDTQYF.

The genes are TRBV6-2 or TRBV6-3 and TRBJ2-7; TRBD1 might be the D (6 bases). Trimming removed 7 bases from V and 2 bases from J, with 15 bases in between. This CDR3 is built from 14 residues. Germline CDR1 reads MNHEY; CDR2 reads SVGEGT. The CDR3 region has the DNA TGTGCCAGCATGCAGGGGACACAGACCTACGAGCAGTACTTC. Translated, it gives CASMQGTQTYEQYF.

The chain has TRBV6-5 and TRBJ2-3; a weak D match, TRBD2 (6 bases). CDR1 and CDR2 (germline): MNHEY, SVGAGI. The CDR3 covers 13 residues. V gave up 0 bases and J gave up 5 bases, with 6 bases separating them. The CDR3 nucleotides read TGTGCCAGCAGTTACTCGGAGGGAGATACGCAGTATTTT. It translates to CASSYSEGDTQYF.

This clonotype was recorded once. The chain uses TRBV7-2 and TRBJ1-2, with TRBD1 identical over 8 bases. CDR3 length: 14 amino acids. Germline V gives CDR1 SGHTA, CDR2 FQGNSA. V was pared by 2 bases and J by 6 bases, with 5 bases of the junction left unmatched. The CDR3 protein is CASSLIGQGDGYTF. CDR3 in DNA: TGTGCCAGCAGCTTAATCGGACAGGGTGATGGCTACACCTTC.

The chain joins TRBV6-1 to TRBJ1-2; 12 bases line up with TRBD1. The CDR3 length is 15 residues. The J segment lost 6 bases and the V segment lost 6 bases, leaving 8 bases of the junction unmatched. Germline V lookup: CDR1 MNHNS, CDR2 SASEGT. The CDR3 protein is CASRDRDRGRNGYTF. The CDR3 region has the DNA TGTGCCAGCAGGGACCGGGACAGGGGGCGAAATGGCTACACCTTC.

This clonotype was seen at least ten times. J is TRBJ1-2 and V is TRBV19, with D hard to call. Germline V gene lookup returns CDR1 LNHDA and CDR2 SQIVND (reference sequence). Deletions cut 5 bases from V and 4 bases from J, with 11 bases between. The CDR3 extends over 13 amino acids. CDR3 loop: CASSEPDSYGYTF. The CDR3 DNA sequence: TGTGCCAGTAGTGAACCGGACTCCTATGGCTACACCTTC.